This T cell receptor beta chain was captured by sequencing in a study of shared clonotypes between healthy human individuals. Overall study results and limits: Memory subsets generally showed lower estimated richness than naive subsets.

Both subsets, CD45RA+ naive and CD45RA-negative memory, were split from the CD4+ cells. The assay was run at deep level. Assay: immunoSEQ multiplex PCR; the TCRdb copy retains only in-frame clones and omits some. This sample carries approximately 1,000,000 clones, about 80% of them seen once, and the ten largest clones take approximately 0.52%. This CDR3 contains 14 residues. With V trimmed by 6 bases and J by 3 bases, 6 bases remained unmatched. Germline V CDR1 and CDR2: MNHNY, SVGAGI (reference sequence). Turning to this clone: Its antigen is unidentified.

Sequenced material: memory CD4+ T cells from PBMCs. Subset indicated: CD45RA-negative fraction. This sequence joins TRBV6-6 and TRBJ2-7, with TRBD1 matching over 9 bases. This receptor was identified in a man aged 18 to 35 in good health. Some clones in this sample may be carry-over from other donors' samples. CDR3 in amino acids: CASRLGQGIYEQYF. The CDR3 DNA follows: TGTGCCAGCAGGCTTGGACAGGGGATCTACGAGCAGTACTTC.